A selection of T cell receptor beta chains follows, all from one sample in a study of T-cell memory formation after mild COVID-19. TCRdb itself ran the 5' RACE reads through MiXCR, one entry per CDR3 protein. The sample shows hundreds of thousands of distinct CDR3 sequences, about 24% of them seen only once. Sequencing was done on a sample of PBMCs or a T cell subset sorted from them (not recorded which). The source is an adult woman who had mild COVID-19 (a few samples of this study predate the infection). Cell type and time point are not known. The CDR3 runs from the conserved cysteine through the conserved F or W. Fields, in order: clone size, V gene, J gene, D gene, CDR3 DNA, CDR3 protein. The D gene is left open where the match is weak. Clone size is given for some rows only: seen once, a few or many times, or a class if the clone is expanded.

>-|TRBV10-3|TRBJ2-3|-
TGTGCCATCTCTTCGTGGGGGCCCGCAGATACGCAGTATTTT
CAISSWGPADTQYF
>-|TRBV7-3|TRBJ2-5|-
TGTGCCAGCAGCGCGGGACAGCCTGGGTCAGATACCCAGTACTTC
CASSAGQPGSDTQYF
>few|TRBV25-1|TRBJ1-1|-
TGTGCCAGCAGTGAATTTCAGGGCGAAGCTTTCTTT
CASSEFQGEAFF
>few|TRBV20-1|TRBJ2-3|TRBD1
TGCAGTGCTAGAGATGGGGGACAGGGTCACGCAGATACGCAGTATTTT
CSARDGGQGHADTQYF
>-|TRBV6-2/TRBV6-3|TRBJ2-3|-
TGTGCCAGCAGTTACTCGAAGGCAGCCTCTAGCACAGATACGCAGTATTTT
CASSYSKAASSTDTQYF
>few|TRBV12-3/TRBV12-4|TRBJ1-2|-
TGTGCCAGCAGTTTAGGGGGGTTTGGCTACACCTTC
CASSLGGFGYTF
>few|TRBV5-1|TRBJ2-1|TRBD2
TGCGCCAGCAGCTTGGCTTGGCTAGGGACTAGCGGGAACAAAGTCTACAATGAGCAGTTCTTC
CASSLAWLGTSGNKVYNEQFF
>once|TRBV5-1|TRBJ2-3|TRBD1
TGCGCCAGCAGCTTGCCCCCTCCAGGACAGGATAGCACAGATACGCAGTATTTT
CASSLPPPGQDSTDTQYF
>-|TRBV15|TRBJ1-2|-
TGTGCCACCAGCAGACCCCAGGGACCTGGCTACACCTTC
CATSRPQGPGYTF
>few|TRBV12-3/TRBV12-4|TRBJ1-5|-
TGTGCCAGCAGTAAGGGGGACGGGAGCAATCAGCCCCAGCATTTT
CASSKGDGSNQPQHF
>-|TRBV7-2|TRBJ1-2|-
TGTGCCAGCAGCCGCGAGGTCTATGGCTACACCTTC
CASSREVYGYTF
>-|TRBV7-2|TRBJ2-4|TRBD2
TGTGCCAGCAGGGGACTAGCGGCTAAAAACATTCAGTACTTC
CASRGLAAKNIQYF
>-|TRBV15|TRBJ1-3|-
TGTGCCACCAGCAGAGGATCAGGTTTCCCAAGCTCTGGAAACACCATATATTTT
CATSRGSGFPSSGNTIYF
>-|TRBV4-2|TRBJ2-3|-
TGTGCCAGCAGCCAAGACCTTGCTGCCCCCGCGGGGGCTGATACGCAGTATTTT
CASSQDLAAPAGADTQYF
>few|TRBV20-1|TRBJ2-1|TRBD1
TGCAGTGCCACCGGGGACAGCCATTTTGAGCAGTTCTTC
CSATGDSHFEQFF
>-|TRBV3-1|TRBJ1-2|-
TGTGCCAGCAGCCTGCGCCAGAGTGGCTACACCTTC
CASSLRQSGYTF
>few|TRBV11-1|TRBJ1-1|-
TGTGCCAGCAGCGTTCTCGGGACACCCAACACTGAAGCTTTCTTT
CASSVLGTPNTEAFF
>-|TRBV27|TRBJ2-3|-
TGTGCCATCCGTCGTCTAGAAACTAGCACAGATACGCAGTATTTT
CAIRRLETSTDTQYF
>once|TRBV7-2|TRBJ1-2|-
TGTGCCAGCAGCTCTGGGGGGGGCTACACCTTC
CASSSGGGYTF
>-|TRBV4-2|TRBJ1-2|-
TGTGCCAGCAGCCAAGGACAGTGGGATGGCTACACCTTC
CASSQGQWDGYTF
>-|TRBV6-6|TRBJ1-1|-
TGTGCCAGCAGTTACTCGAGGGGGGAGAACACTGAAGCTTTCTTT
CASSYSRGENTEAFF
>-|TRBV15|TRBJ2-7|TRBD1
TGTGCCACCACCGGGACAGGGGTGTACGAGCAGTACTTC
CATTGTGVYEQYF
>-|TRBV29-1|TRBJ2-7|-
TGCAGCGTTGACACGGTGGCAGGGGTCGAGCAGTACTTC
CSVDTVAGVEQYF
>few|TRBV30|TRBJ2-1|TRBD2
TGTGCCTGGAGTACGGGACTAGGTGAGGATGAGCAGTTCTTC
CAWSTGLGEDEQFF
>-|TRBV6-5|TRBJ2-2|-
TGTGCCAGCGGTCCAGGGCGACCCGGGGAGCTGTTTTTT
CASGPGRPGELFF
>-|TRBV2|TRBJ2-3|TRBD2
TGTGCCAGCAGTGAAGAAGCGGGAGGGAGGGATACGCAGTATTTT
CASSEEAGGRDTQYF
>many|TRBV6-5|TRBJ2-5|-
TGTGCCAGCAGCCTTGCAGGGGAGCAAGAGACCCAGTACTTC
CASSLAGEQETQYF
>-|TRBV12-3/TRBV12-4|TRBJ1-1|-
TGTGCCAGCAGCATCCTGCCCGGGGGATGGACCACTGAAGCTTTCTTT
CASSILPGGWTTEAFF
>-|TRBV11-2|TRBJ2-1|-
TGTGCCAGCAGCTTCCCTGGGGGGCCAAATGAGCAGTTCTTC
CASSFPGGPNEQFF
>few|TRBV15|TRBJ1-2|-
TGTGCCACCAGCAGAGAGGGCTACCTCTATGGCTACACCTTC
CATSREGYLYGYTF
>-|TRBV29-1|TRBJ1-1|TRBD1
TGCAGCACCGGGACAGGGGGCTTTTGGAACACTGAAGCTTTCTTT
CSTGTGGFWNTEAFF
>few|TRBV13|TRBJ2-3|TRBD2
TGTGCCAGCAGCTTAGCGGGGGGGGCCACAGATACGCAGTATTTT
CASSLAGGATDTQYF
>-|TRBV20-1|TRBJ2-7|-
TGCAGTGCTATCCTAGCTAGTACGGGCTACGAGCAGTACTTC
CSAILASTGYEQYF
>-|TRBV7-2|TRBJ2-3|TRBD1
TGTGCCAGCAGCTCGACAGGGTTTGGAGATACGCAGTATTTT
CASSSTGFGDTQYF
>-|TRBV7-9|TRBJ2-7|TRBD1
TGTGCCAGCAGCGGACGGGACAGGGGCTACGAGCAGTACTTC
CASSGRDRGYEQYF
>-|TRBV15|TRBJ2-1|TRBD2
TGTGCCACCAGCAGAGCGGGCGGGGGTCGCAGGTACAATGAGCAGTTCTTC
CATSRAGGGRRYNEQFF
>-|TRBV3-1|TRBJ1-1|TRBD1
TGTGCCAGCAGCCCGACAGGGGGTCGGATATTAGCTTTCTTT
CASSPTGGRILAFF
>few|TRBV6-2/TRBV6-3|TRBJ2-2|-
TGTGCCAGCAGTTACTCCGATGAGTTAACCGGGGAGCTGTTTTTT
CASSYSDELTGELFF
>-|TRBV7-9|TRBJ2-1|-
TGTGCCAGCAGCTCCCAAAGAGGGAAGCAGTTCTTC
CASSSQRGKQFF
>-|TRBV5-1|TRBJ2-7|-
TGCGCCAGCAGCTTGGAACCCCGAGGGGTCTACGAGCAGTACTTC
CASSLEPRGVYEQYF
>-|TRBV7-2|TRBJ2-5|TRBD1
TGTGCCAGCAGCTCCCCGACAGGGACGGAGACCCAGTACTTC
CASSSPTGTETQYF
>many|TRBV7-2|TRBJ2-1|-
TGTGCCAGCAGCTTAGCCGCAGGAGGCAATGAGCAGTTCTTC
CASSLAAGGNEQFF
>-|TRBV20-1|TRBJ2-7|-
TGCAGTGCTAGAGATCTTGGGGATTCCCGCTCCTACGAGCAGTACTTC
CSARDLGDSRSYEQYF
>few|TRBV29-1|TRBJ2-7|-
TGCAGCGTTGAAGAGGAACAGGGTGACGACGAGCAGTACTTC
CSVEEEQGDDEQYF
>-|TRBV7-3|TRBJ2-5|-
TGTGCCAGCAGCTTAACGGCAGGGCGGTCGGAGACCCAGTACTTC
CASSLTAGRSETQYF
>few|TRBV7-8|TRBJ2-7|TRBD2
TGTGCCAGCAGCTTATCCGGGACTAGAACCTACGAGCAGTACTTC
CASSLSGTRTYEQYF
>-|TRBV18|TRBJ1-1|-
TGTGCCAGCTCACCCGCTGTGACGACAGGGAACACTGAAGCTTTCTTT
CASSPAVTTGNTEAFF
>-|TRBV4-1|TRBJ1-5|-
TGCGCCAGCAGCCAAGGTCAGAGAGGGAATTGGGAGCCCCAGCATTTT
CASSQGQRGNWEPQHF
>few|TRBV5-1|TRBJ2-3|-
TGCGCCAGCAGCCTCCGACAGGACACAGATACGCAGTATTTT
CASSLRQDTDTQYF
>few|TRBV7-3|TRBJ2-3|TRBD2
TGTGCCAGCAGCCCTGCGGGGGGCACAGATACGCAGTATTTT
CASSPAGGTDTQYF
>few|TRBV12-3/TRBV12-4|TRBJ2-2|-
TGTGCCAGCAGCGAACAGGCGATCTCGAACACCGGGGAGCTGTTTTTT
CASSEQAISNTGELFF
>-|TRBV6-1|TRBJ1-2|-
TGTGCCAGCAGTGAAGGGGGAGACTATGGCTACACCTTC
CASSEGGDYGYTF
>few|TRBV29-1|TRBJ2-5|-
TGCAGCGTAATAGGGGGTTCAGAGACCCAGTACTTC
CSVIGGSETQYF
>few|TRBV10-3|TRBJ2-7|TRBD1
TGTGCCATCAGTGAGACCCCGGGACAGGGTTACGAGCAGTACTTC
CAISETPGQGYEQYF
>few|TRBV5-1|TRBJ2-1|TRBD2
TGCGCCAGCAGCGTGGAGACTAGCGGGAGTGTCAATGAGCAGTTCTTC
CASSVETSGSVNEQFF
>-|TRBV12-3/TRBV12-4|TRBJ1-2|-
TGTGCCAGCAGTTTACGGGGAGGCGACTATGGCTACACCTTC
CASSLRGGDYGYTF
>-|TRBV4-2|TRBJ2-3|TRBD2
TGTGCCAGCAGCCAAGATCTAGCTAGCGGGATGGGCACAGATACGCAGTATTTT
CASSQDLASGMGTDTQYF
>-|TRBV7-2|TRBJ2-7|-
TGTGCCAGCAGCACAGATGGGCTACTCTCCTACGAGCAGTACTTC
CASSTDGLLSYEQYF
>-|TRBV7-9|TRBJ2-3|-
TGTGCCAGCAGCTATGCCCTTCGGACAGATACGCAGTATTTT
CASSYALRTDTQYF
>once|TRBV5-5|TRBJ2-7|TRBD1
TGTGCCAGCAGCCGTAGGACAGGGGCCGGCTACGAGCAGTACTTC
CASSRRTGAGYEQYF